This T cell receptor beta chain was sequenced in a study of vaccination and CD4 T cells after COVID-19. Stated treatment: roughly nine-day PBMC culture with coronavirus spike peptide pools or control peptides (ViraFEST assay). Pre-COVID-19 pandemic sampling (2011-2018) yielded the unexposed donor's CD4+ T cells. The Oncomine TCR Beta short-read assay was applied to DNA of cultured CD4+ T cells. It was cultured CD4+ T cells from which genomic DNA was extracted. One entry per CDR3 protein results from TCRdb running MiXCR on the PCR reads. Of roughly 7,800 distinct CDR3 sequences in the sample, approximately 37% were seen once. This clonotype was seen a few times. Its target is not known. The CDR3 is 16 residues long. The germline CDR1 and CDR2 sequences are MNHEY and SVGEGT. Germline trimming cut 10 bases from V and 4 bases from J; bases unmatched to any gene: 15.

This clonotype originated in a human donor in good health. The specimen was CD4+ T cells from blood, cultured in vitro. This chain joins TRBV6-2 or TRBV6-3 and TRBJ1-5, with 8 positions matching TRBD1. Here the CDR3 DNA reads TGTGCCACCGCCACGGACAGGGCAAAGGGAAATCAGCCCCAGCATTTT. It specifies CATATDRAKGNQPQHF.